This T cell receptor (beta chain) is drawn from a study of beta chain features in type 1 diabetes (dated by TCRdb to between 2018 and 2020). Regarding the research as a whole: Mean age, gender distribution, total cell number and subset yield were not different between patients and healthy donors. In the study, TCRB repertoires of sorted circulating CD4+ T cell subsets from recently diagnosed type 1 diabetes patients were compared with those of matched healthy donors. Naive and central memory subsets were obtained from all 30 or so donors, but regulatory and stem cell-like memory subsets were isolated from only 8 patients and about 8 healthy donors. Across all samples, around 99 million sorted cells were examined, and cell number per subset correlated strongly with RNA yield. The paper as a whole reports these results and caveats: Because cDNA was sequenced instead of genomic DNA, activated cells with high expression could be over-represented, although the groups did not differ in activation or CD3 levels. Shorter templates might be favored by PCR, yet because patient and control samples were amplified and corrected together, any such skew would affect both groups equally. At VDJ recombination sites, type 1 diabetes patients had fewer insertions and more deleted nucleotides, which implies abnormalities in thymic rearrangement. Naive, central memory and regulatory TCRB repertoires appeared to be more similar among patients than among healthy donors. Only small numbers of individuals were included in the HLA sub-analyses, which left unresolved whether HLA type had any influence on TCRB rearrangement. Type 1 diabetes patients showed a moderate but significant shortening of TCRB CDR3 length in all four CD4+ subsets.

For CDR1 and CDR2, the germline V gene lists MRHNA and SNTAGT. Its CDR3 holds 15 amino acids, cysteine through phenylalanine. Only the CDR3 region is kept as DNA, spanning 45 bases read in frame from base 1. For this chain, trimming is 7 bases at the V end and 0 bases at the J end, and the number of junction bases without a gene match is 8. All of the isolated RNA was reverse transcribed with the High Capacity cDNA Reverse Transcription Kit, so expressed TCRB transcripts were sequenced. Deep immunoSEQ sequencing was applied to naive, central memory and regulatory T cell samples, giving an average of around 4 million total reads per sample. Sorted cells were lysed in RLT buffer and RNA was extracted with DNase-treated RNeasy Micro or Mini kits, depending on cell number. Each cell subset was processed on its own to prevent cross-contamination, while patient and healthy donor samples were processed together. TCRB sequences were amplified from cDNA with the immunoSEQ multiplex PCR, producing 87-bp fragments spanning the CDR3 region. Sequencing of the amplicons was performed on the Illumina HiSeq platform. Per the authors' processing: PCR bias was corrected computationally using synthetic template baselines, and reads within Hamming distance 2 were collapsed, with unmergeable singletons discarded. Reads were aligned against IMGT to assign V, D and J genes, CDR3 length and insertions or deletions at six rearrangement sites. Within each subset, clonotype counts were normalized to the number of sorted cells before true diversity and Gini coefficients were calculated with the tcR R package. The overlap coefficient, calculated on TCRB nucleotide sequences, was used to measure repertoire sharing. This is the immuneACCESS table as TCRdb keeps it, with only in-frame sequences that have V and J called. A part of the clones is gone; compared with another copy, unresolved V genes explain less than half, and the rest is unexplained. Clone size and V and J calls were adopted from that table, with D and trimming inferred from the DNA. The sample has around 160,000 clones on record, roughly 53% of them singletons. Roughly 0.42% of the sample lies in the top ten.

In the case of this clone: This clone's antigen is unknown. Base qualities are not provided; no much larger clone lies one nucleotide away.

From each donor, a single peripheral blood sample of approximately 0.11 L on average was drawn into heparinised tubes. Naive, central memory, regulatory and stem cell-like memory CD4+ T cells were sorted on a BD FACSAria II using a panel including CD45RO, CCR7, CD25, CD127, CD95 and CD27. Every sorted population had a purity above 95%. Right away, PBMCs were isolated by Lymphoprep density gradient centrifugation and were stained directly, with no culture step. So that batch effects would be minimized, each experiment stained and sorted samples in pairs, pairing one healthy donor with one patient. Recombination linked TRBV6-4 to TRBJ1-1, with 7 bases in between that match TRBD1. The TCR was taken from a man aged 18 to 29 in good health. The sample was Tregs from blood. Per the publication, the cell subset or site label means: regulatory CD4+ T cells. CDR3 sequence: CASKESGQLNTEAFF. The DNA reads TGTGCCAGCAAAGAATCGGGACAGTTGAACACTGAAGCTTTCTTT.